This passage covers 19 T cell receptor gamma chains from one sample sequenced in a study of gamma-delta chains in newborns, infants, children (dated by TCRdb to between 2018 and 2021). TCRdb shows the sequencer as Illumina MiSeq. Identical DNA sequences were merged into single rows after TCRdb reprocessed the public reads with CATT. In all, the sample holds roughly 2,600 gamma-chain clones, and roughly two fifths of those were seen once. Clones ranked in the top ten supply over 4% of the sample. The specimen sequenced was blood. These receptors were taken from a child who was a newborn, infant or young child, either healthy, febrile or measles-vaccinated (not recorded which).

There are a few counts of this clone. This sample also contains other DNA sequences that code for the same CDR3. The CDR3 sequence is CATWDRRPYYKKLF. The CDR3 nucleotides read TGTGCCACCTGGGATAGGAGACCTTATTATAAGAAACTCTTT. This sequence joins TRGV4 and TRGJ1 or TRGJ2. TCRdb supplies no J gene; here it was assigned by aligning the nucleotide sequence to germline. Germline CDR1 reads EGSTGY; CDR2 reads YDSYTSSV. With 3 bases clipped from V and 3 bases from J, the junction kept 8 bases outside the gene matches. This CDR3 is 14 amino acids long.

About this clone itself: A read error may account for a junction end that differs from germline. The same CDR3 arises from other DNA sequences in this sample as well. The V and J genes are TRGV4 and TRGJP2. Germline matching of the DNA provided the J gene here, since TCRdb leaves it blank. Germline values: CDR1 EGSTGY, CDR2 YDSYTSSV. This CDR3 spans 14 amino acids. The CDR3 DNA reads as TGCGCCACCTGGGGGGGGAGTCCCGATTGGATCAAGACGTTT. Its protein product is CATWGGSPDWIKTF.

The chain has TRGV4 and TRGJP2. V shed 4 bases, J shed 0 bases, and the junction held 2 bases outside the gene matches. This CDR3 has 14 amino acids. In germline, CDR1 is EGSTGY, CDR2 YDSYTSSV. In DNA, the CDR3 is TGTGCCACCTGGGAAAATAGTAGTGATTGGATCAAGACGTTT. The encoded protein is CATWENSSDWIKTF.

This sequence joins TRGV4 and TRGJP2. TCRdb supplies no J gene; here it was assigned by aligning the nucleotide sequence to germline. CDR3 length equals 13 residues. V trimming: 4 bases; J trimming: 8 bases; junction bases outside the gene matches: 7. Germline CDR1 reads EGSTGY; CDR2 reads YDSYTSSV. CDR3 loop: CATWEEGDWIKTF. The CDR3 DNA sequence: TGTGCCACCTGGGAGGAGGGGGATTGGATCAAGACGTTT.

The CDR3 loop reads CATWDGPVDYYKKLF. Written as DNA, the CDR3 is TGTGCCACCTGGGATGGACCCGTTGATTATTATAAGAAACTCTTT. The chain is built from TRGV4 and TRGJ1 or TRGJ2. Because TCRdb records no J gene, it was assigned here through a match of the DNA to germline. Germline V lookup: CDR1 EGSTGY, CDR2 YDSYTSSV. V was clipped by 1 base and J by 2 bases; unmatched bases: 8. The CDR3 runs to 15 residues.

The V call is TRGV8, the J call TRGJ1 or TRGJ2. Here the J gene came from matching the DNA to germline, since TCRdb omits it. The CDR3 extends over 17 amino acids. V shed 3 bases, J shed 6 bases, and the junction held 20 bases outside the gene matches. Germline CDR1 VENAVY, CDR2 YDSYNSRV. CDR3 amino acids: CATWDSDLMEGSYKKLF. The CDR3 region has the DNA TGTGCCACCTGGGATTCGGATCTCATGGAAGGGAGTTATAAGAAACTCTTT.

The V call is TRGV9, the J call TRGJP. TCRdb does not report a J gene; here it was assigned by matching the DNA to germline references. CDR1 and CDR2 (germline): GITISATS, ISYDGTV (reference sequence). V shed 2 bases and J 9 bases; nucleotides not matched to a gene: 7. The CDR3 is 16 residues long. CDR3 region: CALWEANMLGKKIKVF. For the CDR3, the DNA is TGTGCCTTGTGGGAGGCAAATATGTTGGGCAAAAAAATCAAGGTATTT.

The chain has TRGV9 and TRGJP. As TCRdb names no J gene, one was assigned here on the basis of a DNA match to germline. V lost 5 bases to trimming and J lost 5 bases; unmatched junction nucleotides: 3. The CDR3 runs 15 residues. Germline V gene data show CDR1 as GITISATS and CDR2 as ISYDGTV (reference sequence). The CDR3 here is CALWAEELGKKIKVF. The CDR3 coding sequence is TGTGCCTTGTGGGCGGAAGAGTTGGGCAAAAAAATCAAGGTATTT.

The chain couples TRGV3 to TRGJ1 or TRGJ2. Here the J gene came from matching the DNA to germline, since TCRdb omits it. Germline V gene data show CDR1 as VTNTFY and CDR2 as YDVSTARD (reference sequence). There are 10 residues in the CDR3. Losses at the gene ends were 4 bases for V and 10 bases for J; bases not matched to a gene: 4. CDR3 DNA sequence: TGTGCCACCTGGGAGAGAAAGAAACTCTTT. Protein product: CATWERKKLF.

This clone was picked up a small number of times. This same CDR3 is encoded by further DNA sequences in the sample. The chain recombines TRGV4 with TRGJ1 or TRGJ2. The J gene is not listed in TCRdb, so it was assigned here from a DNA match to germline. The CDR3 runs to 13 residues. CDR1 and CDR2 from the germline V gene are EGSTGY and YDSYTSSV. With V trimmed by 2 bases and J by 4 bases, 5 bases remained unmatched. The CDR3 nucleotides read TGTGCCACCTGGGATGTAAGGTATTATAAGAAACTCTTT. This gives the protein CATWDVRYYKKLF.

The J segment was not called; the V segment is TRGV2. The CDR3 spans 11 residues. The germline gives CDR1 EGSNGY, CDR2 YDSYNSKV. In DNA form, the CDR3 reads TGTGCCACCTGGGACTGGCCTCGCTTGGTCTTT. It is translated as CATWDWPRLVF.

Regarding this clone: A read error may be the cause here, since a much bigger clone is one base away. V is TRGV3 and J is TRGJ1 or TRGJ2. TCRdb leaves out the J gene; it was filled in here by matching the DNA to germline. Per the germline V gene, CDR1 is VTNTFY and CDR2 is YDVSTARD (reference sequence). This CDR3 is built from 11 residues. CDR3 sequence reads: CAAWDRPKKLF. CDR3 DNA sequence: TGTGCCGCCTGGGACAGGCCGAAGAAACTCTTT.

Comments on this clone: Different DNA sequences within this sample yield the same CDR3. The chain joins TRGV2 to TRGJ1 or TRGJ2. TCRdb gives no J gene; it was assigned here by matching the DNA to germline. CDR1 and CDR2 (germline): EGSNGY, YDSYNSKV. With 0 bases clipped from V and 4 bases from J, the junction kept 6 bases outside the gene matches. CDR3 length: 14 amino acids. The CDR3 here is CATWDGRGYYKKLF. The CDR3 bases are TGTGCCACCTGGGACGGGCGCGGATATTATAAGAAACTCTTT.

This clone came up a few times. A junction end diverges from the germline sequence, so it may reflect a read error. The genes are TRGV3 and TRGJ1 or TRGJ2. The J gene comes from matching the DNA to germline here; TCRdb lacks it. The germline V gene has CDR1 VTNTFY and CDR2 YDVSTARD (reference sequence). This CDR3 is built from 15 residues. CDR3 protein: CATWDGIMNHYKKLF. DNA for the CDR3: TGTGCCACCTGGGACGGGATAATGAATCATTATAAGAAACTCTTT.

The chain has TRGV9 and TRGJ1 or TRGJ2. The J gene was missing in TCRdb and was found by matching the end of the DNA to germline. CDR1 and CDR2 from the germline V gene are GITISATS and ISYDGTV (reference sequence). The CDR3 spans 12 residues. The junction had 6 bases not matched to a gene; V was cut back by 3 bases and J by 7 bases. The CDR3 nucleotides are TGTGCCTTGTGGGAGTGGTGGTATAAGAAACTCTTT. Amino acids: CALWEWWYKKLF.

J gene TRGJ1 or TRGJ2 was identified, but the V gene was not called. The CDR3 is 14 residues long. The CDR3 here is CATWDGVKKYKKLF. The CDR3 DNA follows: TGTGCCACCTGGGATGGGGTCAAAAAGTATAAGAAACTCTTT.

The chain has TRGV4 and TRGJ1 or TRGJ2. In the absence of a J gene in TCRdb, the DNA was matched to germline to assign it here. The CDR3 runs 14 residues. V lost 2 bases and J lost 0; bases outside the gene matches: 4. The germline V gene encodes CDR1 EGSTGY and CDR2 YDSYTSSV. CDR3 sequence reads: CATWDAENYYKKLF. The CDR3, as DNA: TGTGCCACCTGGGATGCAGAGAATTATTATAAGAAACTCTTT.

To note about this clone: Being one base from a much bigger clone, this may be a read error. At the DNA level, this CDR3 is encoded by other sequences in the same sample as well. V and J are TRGV5 and TRGJ1 or TRGJ2. The J gene, left out of TCRdb, was set here by checking the DNA against germline. This CDR3 has 12 residues. The germline V gene has CDR1 VINAFY and CDR2 YDVSNSKD. V lost 0 bases, J lost 9 bases, and 5 bases stayed unmatched. This CDR3 is CATWDRPRKKLF. The CDR3, as DNA: TGTGCCACCTGGGACAGGCCGCGTAAGAAACTCTTT.

The CDR3: CATWDGLAGYYKKLF. As DNA, the CDR3 is TGTGCCACCTGGGACGGGCTAGCGGGGTATTATAAGAAACTCTTT. The chain links TRGV2 to TRGJ1 or TRGJ2. TCRdb gives no J gene; it was assigned here by matching the DNA to germline. The V and J ends lost 0 bases and 4 bases, in that order; junction bases with no gene match: 9. This CDR3 has 15 residues. CDR1 and CDR2 from the germline V gene are EGSNGY and YDSYNSKV.